The 20 T cell receptor beta chains below were found in one sample sequenced in a study of shared clonotypes between healthy human individuals. The repertoire was sequenced with immunoSEQ multiplex PCR; TCRdb's copy has only in-frame clones and lacks some. The top ten hold around 0.06% of the sample, which has under 600,000 clones, less than 98% seen once. Sequences were obtained from naive CD4+ T cells sorted from blood. The subset: CD45RA+ positively selected. All receptors come from a woman aged 25 to 39 in good health.

The CDR3 here is CASSQASRGPKGSTYEQYF. The CDR3 bases are TGCGCCAGCAGCCAAGCCTCCAGGGGACCGAAAGGAAGCACCTACGAGCAGTACTTC. This sequence joins TRBV4-1 and TRBJ2-5; D may be TRBD1 (6 bases). The tail of the sequence fits TRBJ2-7 better, so the J call may be wrong. From germline, CDR1 is MGHRA and CDR2 YSYEKL. The CDR3 covers 19 residues.

The chain uses TRBV7-2 and TRBJ2-7; 9 positions agree with TRBD2. The V gene end was trimmed by 5 bases and the J gene end by 2 bases; junction bases not matched to a gene: 7. CDR1 and CDR2 from the germline V gene are SGHTA and FQGNSA. There are 15 residues in the CDR3. In DNA form, the CDR3 reads TGTGCCAGCAGCAAAACTAGCGGGCCTGCCTACGAGCAGTACTTC. Residues: CASSKTSGPAYEQYF.

The V gene is TRBV7-2, the J gene TRBJ2-2; no definite D call. The length of the CDR3 is 13 residues. Germline V gives CDR1 SGHTA, CDR2 FQGNSA. The V end lost 4 bases, the J end lost 7 bases, and 10 bases lay between the germline ends. The CDR3 region has the DNA TGTGCCAGCAGCTCCGCCCTGGGCGGGGAGCTGTTTTTT. Translation gives CASSSALGGELFF.

The rearrangement joins TRBV6-5 to TRBJ2-1; D gene ambiguous. The CDR3 loop spans 12 amino acids. From germline, CDR1 is MNHEY and CDR2 SVGAGI. V was cut by 6 bases and J by 10 bases, with 13 bases left in between. CDR3 sequence reads: CASRDARREQFF. CDR3 bases: TGTGCCAGCAGGGACGCGCGACGGGAGCAGTTCTTC.

This clone was recorded once. DNA for the CDR3: TGTGCCAGCAGTTTGATAGGGACGGTCGATGAAAAACTGTTTTTT. Amino acid sequence: CASSLIGTVDEKLFF. V and J are TRBV28 and TRBJ1-4; possible D gene TRBD1, 5 bases. Germline values: CDR1 MDHEN, CDR2 SYDVKM. The ends were cut back, 3 bases at V and 6 bases at J, with 14 bases in the middle. The CDR3 runs 15 residues. Combining the CDR3 with reference TRBV28 and TRBJ1-4 gives the whole variable domain DVKVTQSSRYLVKRTGEKVFLECVQDMDHENMFWYRQDPGLGLRLIYFSYDVKMKEKGDIPEGYSVSREKKERFSLILESASTNQTSMYLCASSLIGTVDEKLFFGSGTQLSVL.

CDR3 in amino acids: CASSYSSGRGRTGELFF. CDR3 coding DNA: TGTGCCAGCAGCTACTCTAGCGGGAGGGGTCGGACCGGGGAGCTGTTTTTT. This chain links TRBV7-9 with TRBJ2-2, with 12 bases fitting TRBD2. The germline gives CDR1 SEHNR, CDR2 FQNEAQ (reference sequence). The CDR3 consists of 17 residues. The V segment lost 4 bases and the J segment 5 bases; nucleotides outside the gene matches: 8.

This sequence joins TRBV7-3 and TRBJ2-7; 11 bases agree with TRBD2. Trimming removed 5 bases from V and 2 bases from J; junction bases left unmatched: 5. Germline CDR1 SGHTA, CDR2 FQGTGA. The CDR3 covers 15 residues. Here the CDR3 reads CASSPIAGGTYEQYF. In nucleotides, the CDR3 is TGTGCCAGCAGCCCAATAGCGGGAGGGACCTACGAGCAGTACTTC.

This clone was seen a single time. V is TRBV28 and J is TRBJ1-1; 9 bases line up with TRBD1. The CDR3 spans 18 residues. Germline V gene data show CDR1 as MDHEN and CDR2 as SYDVKM. J lost 0 bases, V lost 8 bases, and 16 bases had no gene match. This chain's CDR3 is CASEDGGTGLTMNTEAFF. DNA for the CDR3: TGTGCCAGCGAGGACGGTGGGACAGGGCTTACCATGAACACTGAAGCTTTCTTT.

The chain joins TRBV28 to TRBJ1-1; perhaps TRBD1 as D (5 bases). CDR3 size: 16 residues. V was cut by 1 base and J by 4 bases, with 16 bases left in between. Germline lookup yields CDR1 MDHEN and CDR2 SYDVKM. The CDR3 DNA reads as TGTGCCAGCAGTTTATCCCAGGGTCGTCGAGGCACTGAAGCTTTCTTT. Its translation is CASSLSQGRRGTEAFF. The complete variable domain, with remaining parts taken from reference TRBV28 and TRBJ1-1, reads DVKVTQSSRYLVKRTGEKVFLECVQDMDHENMFWYRQDPGLGLRLIYFSYDVKMKEKGDIPEGYSVSREKKERFSLILESASTNQTSMYLCASSLSQGRRGTEAFFGQGTRLTVV.

The chain has TRBV27 and TRBJ2-7; D possibly corresponds to TRBD1 (6 bases). V was shortened by 2 bases and J by 5 bases, with 22 bases between the two germline ends. The CDR3 totals 17 residues. Germline lookup yields CDR1 MNHEY and CDR2 SMNVEV (reference sequence). The CDR3 sequence: CASSLIPGVQGLHEQYF. The CDR3 region has the DNA TGTGCCAGCAGTTTAATTCCCGGAGTTCAGGGGCTCCACGAGCAGTACTTC.

Regarding this clone: The junction departs from the called germline gene at one end, perhaps through a read error. The chain recombines TRBV10-2 with TRBJ2-5; no reliable D call. Germline V CDR1 and CDR2: WSHSY, SAAADI. This CDR3 contains 13 residues. CDR3 in amino acids: CASSGRTQGTQYF. The CDR3 nucleotides read TGCGCCAGCTCAGGAAGGACCCAAGGGACCCAGTACTTC.

The chain links TRBV6-5 to TRBJ2-7; 14 nucleotides line up with TRBD2. V shed 3 bases, J shed 3 bases, and the junction held 1 base outside the gene matches. The CDR3 is 15 residues long. Germline CDR1 is MNHEY and CDR2 is SVGAGI. The CDR3 sequence is CASSYGLAGGYEQYF. The CDR3, as DNA: TGTGCCAGCAGTTATGGACTAGCGGGAGGCTACGAGCAGTACTTC.

This clone has only one observation. The rearrangement links TRBV28 to TRBJ1-1; the match to TRBD1 covers 8 bases. The CDR3 totals 15 residues. J lost 4 bases, V lost 6 bases, and 10 bases had no gene match. Germline lookup yields CDR1 MDHEN and CDR2 SYDVKM. In DNA form, the CDR3 reads TGTGCCAGCAGCCCAGGGGGCGTGTTTGGCACTGAAGCTTTCTTT. Translation: CASSPGGVFGTEAFF.

This rearrangement joins TRBV19 to TRBJ1-2, with 7 positions matching TRBD1. The V segment lost 4 bases and the J segment 3 bases; nucleotides outside the gene matches: 8. This CDR3 contains 15 residues. Germline V gene lookup returns CDR1 LNHDA and CDR2 SQIVND (reference sequence). The CDR3 region has the DNA TGTGCCAGTAGTACCAGGGGGATTTATCACTATGGCTACACCTTC. Translated: CASSTRGIYHYGYTF.

The chain couples TRBV4-2 to TRBJ1-3, with D unclear. Trimming cost V 1 base and J 0 bases, with 10 bases left between them. CDR1 and CDR2 from the germline V gene are LGHNA and YNFKEQ. The CDR3 consists of 16 residues. DNA for the CDR3: TGTGCCAGCAGCCAAGGGGCCTTGAGCTCTGGAAACACCATATATTTT. Translating it yields CASSQGALSSGNTIYF.

The V and J genes are TRBV18 and TRBJ1-1, with 11 nucleotides matching TRBD1. The J segment lost 6 bases and the V segment lost 2 bases, leaving 5 bases of the junction unmatched. Germline CDR1 KGHSH, CDR2 LQKENI. This CDR3 region has 15 residues. CDR3 amino acids: CASSPTLGQGAEAFF. CDR3 DNA sequence: TGTGCCAGCTCACCAACGCTGGGACAGGGGGCTGAAGCTTTCTTT.

The V call is TRBV25-1, the J call TRBJ2-5; 8 nucleotides agree with TRBD2. The germline gives CDR1 MGHDK, CDR2 SYGVNS. The ends lost 4 bases at V and 5 bases at J; junction bases unmatched: 12. The CDR3 is 16 amino acids. The CDR3 coding sequence is TGTGCCAGCAGTGTCTCCGGGACTAGGGGTGGGGAGACCCAGTACTTC. Protein product: CASSVSGTRGGETQYF.

The chain employs TRBV19 and TRBJ2-3, with 12 bases matching TRBD2. Germline V lookup: CDR1 LNHDA, CDR2 SQIVND (reference sequence). J gave up 10 bases and V 8 bases, and 13 bases lay outside the gene matches. The CDR3 consists of 15 residues. DNA of the CDR3: TGTGCCAGTTCGTCGACTAGCGGGGGCCCCAAGGCGCAGTATTTT. This translates into CASSSTSGGPKAQYF.

V gene TRBV11-2 combines with J gene TRBJ2-7; TRBD2 is a possible D gene (6 bases). Germline V gives CDR1 SGHAT, CDR2 FQNNGV. Trimming shortened V by 0 bases and J by 7 bases, and 13 bases separated the two germline ends. The CDR3 spans 14 residues. CDR3 loop: CASSLDPLALEQYF. DNA of the CDR3: TGTGCCAGCAGCTTAGATCCACTAGCCCTGGAGCAGTACTTC.

The rearrangement joins TRBV29-1 to TRBJ2-7; the D gene could be TRBD1 or TRBD2 (5 bases each). This CDR3 comprises 13 residues. Looked up from germline, CDR1 is SQVTM and CDR2 is ANQGSEA. Trimming left V 7 bases short and J 5 bases short, with 18 bases between. CDR3 bases: TGCAGCGCCCGGGGCCCCCTAAGCGACGAGCAGTACTTC. Its protein is CSARGPLSDEQYF.